This TCR beta chain comes out of a study of blood T cell repertoires in COVID-19. This CDR3 contains 14 residues. Germline V CDR1 and CDR2: SNHLY, FYNNEI. V lost 9 bases and J 1 base, leaving 12 bases between the germline ends. In the original workflow: For nucleated cells, counts were estimated from reference gene primer amplification. Clones were sequenced by immunoSEQ multiplex PCR, and TCRdb holds only the in-frame ones, with some missing. For V, J and clone size, that table is used; D and trimming come from the DNA. This table has approximately 47,000 clones, approximately 88% appearing once. This receptor was identified in a human donor with active COVID-19. The donor label of this sample is uncertain. Sequencing used peripheral blood. The V gene is TRBV2, the J gene TRBJ2-2, with D tentatively TRBD1 (5 bases). CDR3 region: CASLQEMNTGELFF. The CDR3 nucleotides are TGTGCCAGTCTACAGGAGATGAACACCGGGGAGCTGTTTTTT.